Shown below are 9 T cell receptor beta chains from a single sample sequenced in a study of blood T cell repertoires in COVID-19. Sequencing used immunoSEQ multiplex PCR; TCRdb keeps in-frame clones, though not all of them. This sample has 95,000 to 150,000 clones, with just over 85% found just once. Sequencing was done on a sample of peripheral blood. These receptors were taken from a man aged 40-50 years with acute or convalescent COVID-19.

CDR3 in DNA: TGTGCCATCAGTGCCCCTGGCACAGATACGCAGTATTTT. Amino acids: CAISAPGTDTQYF. This sequence joins TRBV10-3 and TRBJ2-3; the D is unclear. Per the germline V gene, CDR1 is ENHRY and CDR2 is SYGVKD. The V gene lost 4 bases and the J gene lost 1 base, with 6 bases spanning the gap. This CDR3 has 13 residues.

The rearrangement joins TRBV6-5 to TRBJ1-1; D perhaps matches TRBD1 (6 bases). Trimming cost V 7 bases and J 1 base, with 10 bases left between them. The CDR3 runs 13 residues. The germline CDR1 and CDR2 sequences are MNHEY and SVGAGI. CDR3 coding DNA: TGTGCCAGCACATCGACAGGGAACACTGAAGCTTTCTTT. Encoded protein: CASTSTGNTEAFF.

The V gene is TRBV30, the J gene TRBJ2-7; TRBD1 is a possible D gene (6 bases). The CDR3 covers 15 residues. The germline V gene encodes CDR1 GTSNPN and CDR2 SVGIG (reference sequence). With 0 bases removed from V and 0 bases from J, the gap between germline ends came to 12 bases. The DNA of the CDR3 is TGTGCCTGGAGTGTACTAGGGGGAACCTCCTACGAGCAGTACTTC. Its translation is CAWSVLGGTSYEQYF.

The chain combines TRBV29-1 with TRBJ2-7, with TRBD1 matching over 11 bases. CDR1 and CDR2 from the germline V gene are SQVTM and ANQGSEA. Trimming removed 7 bases from V and 2 bases from J; junction bases left unmatched: 10. The CDR3 is 15 amino acids. CDR3 in amino acids: CSGAGGDRGTYEQYF. CDR3 sequence (DNA): TGCAGCGGCGCCGGGGGGGACAGGGGGACCTACGAGCAGTACTTC.

V gene TRBV7-2 combines with J gene TRBJ2-3; no clear D gene. Between the trimmed V and J ends, which lost 0 bases and 6 bases, there was a span of 7 bases. Germline loops: CDR1 SGHTA, CDR2 FQGNSA. This CDR3 has 13 amino acids. The DNA of the CDR3 is TGTGCCAGCAGCTTAGCTAGCCCGGATACGCAGTATTTT. It encodes CASSLASPDTQYF.

With respect to this clone: This sample includes further DNA sequences coding for the same CDR3. The chain recombines TRBV18 with TRBJ2-1; TRBD2 matches 8 bases. Germline V CDR1 and CDR2: KGHSH, LQKENI. CDR3 length: 16 amino acids. V lost 3 bases to trimming and J lost 2 bases; unmatched junction nucleotides: 6. CDR3 residues: CASSPGLAGAYNEQFF. The CDR3 bases are TGTGCCAGCTCACCGGGTCTAGCGGGTGCCTACAATGAGCAGTTCTTC.

The chain carries TRBV14 and TRBJ1-3; D uncertain. The ends were cut back, 2 bases at V and 9 bases at J, with 11 bases in the middle. CDR3 length: 13 amino acids. Germline V CDR1 and CDR2: SGHDN, FVKESK. The CDR3 protein is CASSQREWGTIYF. The CDR3 bases are TGTGCCAGCAGCCAAAGGGAGTGGGGCACCATATATTTT.

This rearrangement joins TRBV10-2 to TRBJ2-3; TRBD2 matches at 7 bases. Germline CDR1 is WSHSY and CDR2 is SAAADI. The V and J ends lost 9 bases and 1 base, in that order; junction bases with no gene match: 10. The CDR3 extends over 15 amino acids. DNA for the CDR3: TGCGCCAGTAGAATCTTGGCGGGAGGCACAGATACGCAGTATTTT. Translated, it gives CASRILAGGTDTQYF.

V usage is TRBV20-1 and J usage is TRBJ2-2; maybe TRBD2 (7 bases). The germline gives CDR1 DFQATT, CDR2 SNEGSKA (reference sequence). The CDR3 is 11 residues long. V was clipped by 6 bases and J by 6 bases, with 8 bases between them. CDR3 nucleotides: TGCAGTGCGGGGGGGCCCGGGGAGCTGTTTTTT. Translated, it gives CSAGGPGELFF.